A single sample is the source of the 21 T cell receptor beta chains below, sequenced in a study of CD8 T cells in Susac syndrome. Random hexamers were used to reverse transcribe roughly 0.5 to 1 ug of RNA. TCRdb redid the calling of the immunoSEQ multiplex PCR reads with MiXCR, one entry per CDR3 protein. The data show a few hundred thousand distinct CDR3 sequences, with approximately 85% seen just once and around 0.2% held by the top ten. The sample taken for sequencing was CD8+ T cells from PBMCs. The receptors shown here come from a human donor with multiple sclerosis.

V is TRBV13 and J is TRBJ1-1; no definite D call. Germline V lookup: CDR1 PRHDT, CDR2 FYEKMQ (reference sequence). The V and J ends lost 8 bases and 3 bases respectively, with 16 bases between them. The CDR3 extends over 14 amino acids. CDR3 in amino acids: CASGWGGGDTEAFF. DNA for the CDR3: TGTGCCAGCGGGTGGGGAGGCGGTGACACTGAAGCTTTCTTT.

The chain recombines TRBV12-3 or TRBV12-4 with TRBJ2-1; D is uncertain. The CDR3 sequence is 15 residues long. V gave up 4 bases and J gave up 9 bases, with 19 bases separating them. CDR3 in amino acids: CASSSGVPFGPEQFF. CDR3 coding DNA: TGTGCCAGCAGTTCAGGAGTCCCTTTTGGCCCTGAGCAGTTCTTC.

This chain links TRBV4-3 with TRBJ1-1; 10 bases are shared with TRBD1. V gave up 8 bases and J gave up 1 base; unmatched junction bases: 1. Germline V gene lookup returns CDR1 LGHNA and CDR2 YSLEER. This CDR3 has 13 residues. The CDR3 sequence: CASRDRGNTEAFF. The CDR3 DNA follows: TGCGCCAGCCGGGACAGGGGGAACACTGAAGCTTTCTTT.

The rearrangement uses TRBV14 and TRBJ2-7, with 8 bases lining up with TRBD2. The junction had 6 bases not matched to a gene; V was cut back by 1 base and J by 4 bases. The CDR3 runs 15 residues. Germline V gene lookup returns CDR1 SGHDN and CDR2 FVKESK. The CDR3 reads CASSQVASGLYEQYF. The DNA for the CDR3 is TGTGCCAGCAGCCAAGTAGCTAGCGGGCTATACGAGCAGTACTTC.

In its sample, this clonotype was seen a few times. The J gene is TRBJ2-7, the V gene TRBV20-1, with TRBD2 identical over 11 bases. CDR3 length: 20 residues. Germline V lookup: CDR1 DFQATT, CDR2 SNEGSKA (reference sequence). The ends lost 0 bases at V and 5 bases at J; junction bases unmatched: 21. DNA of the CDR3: TGCAGTGCTAGAGACCCGAGGGGGACTAGCGGAATTCGGCCGTCTGACGAGCAGTACTTC. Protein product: CSARDPRGTSGIRPSDEQYF.

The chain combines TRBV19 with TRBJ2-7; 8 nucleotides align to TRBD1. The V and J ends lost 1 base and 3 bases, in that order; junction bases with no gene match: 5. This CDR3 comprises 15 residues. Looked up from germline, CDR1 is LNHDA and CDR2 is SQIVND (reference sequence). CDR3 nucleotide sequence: TGTGCCAGTAGTATAGGGACAGGGAGTCACTACGAGCAGTACTTC. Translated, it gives CASSIGTGSHYEQYF.

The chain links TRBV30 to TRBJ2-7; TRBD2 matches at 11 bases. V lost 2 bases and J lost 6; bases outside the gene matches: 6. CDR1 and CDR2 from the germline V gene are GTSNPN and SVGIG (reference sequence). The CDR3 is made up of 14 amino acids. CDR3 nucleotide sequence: TGTGCCTGGAGTCTACTAGCGGGAGTTGTCGAGCAGTACTTC. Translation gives CAWSLLAGVVEQYF. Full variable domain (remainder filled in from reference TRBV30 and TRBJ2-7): SQTIHQWPATLVQPVGSPLSLECTVEGTSNPNLYWYRQAAGRGLQLLFYSVGIGQISSEVPQNLSASRPQDRQFILSSKKLLLSDSGFYLCAWSLLAGVVEQYFGPGTRLTVT.

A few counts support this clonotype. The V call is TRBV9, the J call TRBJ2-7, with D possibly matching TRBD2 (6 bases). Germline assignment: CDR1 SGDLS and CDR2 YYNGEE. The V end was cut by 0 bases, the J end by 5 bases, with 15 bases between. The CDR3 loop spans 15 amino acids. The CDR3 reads CASSVEGRELDEQYF. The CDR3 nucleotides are TGTGCCAGCAGCGTAGAGGGACGGGAGTTAGACGAGCAGTACTTC.

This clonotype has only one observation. The chain's CDR3 is CSARDRGAPNEKLFF. In DNA form, the CDR3 reads TGCAGTGCTAGAGATCGCGGGGCACCTAATGAAAAACTGTTTTTT. The rearrangement links TRBV20-1 to TRBJ1-4; D is perhaps TRBD1 (5 bases). Trimming pared 0 bases from V and 3 bases from J, leaving 11 bases between. This CDR3 spans 15 amino acids. Looked up from germline, CDR1 is DFQATT and CDR2 is SNEGSKA (reference sequence).

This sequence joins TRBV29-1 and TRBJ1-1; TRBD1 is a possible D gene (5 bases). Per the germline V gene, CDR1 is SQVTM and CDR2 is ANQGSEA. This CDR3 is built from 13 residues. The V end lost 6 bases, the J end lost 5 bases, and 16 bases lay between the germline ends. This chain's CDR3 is CSVEDTLRTEAFF. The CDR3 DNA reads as TGCAGCGTGGAGGACACCTTGAGAACTGAAGCTTTCTTT.

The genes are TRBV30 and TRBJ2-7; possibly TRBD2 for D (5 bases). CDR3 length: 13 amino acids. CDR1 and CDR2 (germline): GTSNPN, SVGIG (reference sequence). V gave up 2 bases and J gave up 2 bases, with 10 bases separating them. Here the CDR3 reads CAWSYEGAYEQYF. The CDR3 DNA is TGTGCCTGGAGTTATGAGGGTGCCTACGAGCAGTACTTC.

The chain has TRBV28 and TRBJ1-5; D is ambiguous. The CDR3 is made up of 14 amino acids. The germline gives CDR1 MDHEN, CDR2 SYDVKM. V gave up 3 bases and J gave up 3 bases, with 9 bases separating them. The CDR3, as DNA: TGTGCCAGCAGTTTGGTCAGAGTCAATCAGCCCCAGCATTTT. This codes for CASSLVRVNQPQHF.

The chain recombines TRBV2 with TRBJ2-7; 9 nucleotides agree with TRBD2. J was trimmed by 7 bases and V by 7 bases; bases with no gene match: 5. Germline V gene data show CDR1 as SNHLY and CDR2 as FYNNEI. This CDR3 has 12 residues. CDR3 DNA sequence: TGTGCCAGCATACATAGCGGGAGAGAGCAGTACTTC. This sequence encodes CASIHSGREQYF.

The CDR3: CASRIGTGGAVTEAFF. Written as DNA, the CDR3 is TGTGCCAGCAGGATCGGGACAGGGGGCGCCGTCACTGAAGCTTTCTTT. This chain links TRBV5-5 with TRBJ1-1; 12 positions agree with TRBD1. The CDR3 loop spans 16 amino acids. V gave up 5 bases and J gave up 4 bases; unmatched junction bases: 9. The V gene's germline CDR1 is SGHKS and CDR2 YYEKEE (reference sequence).

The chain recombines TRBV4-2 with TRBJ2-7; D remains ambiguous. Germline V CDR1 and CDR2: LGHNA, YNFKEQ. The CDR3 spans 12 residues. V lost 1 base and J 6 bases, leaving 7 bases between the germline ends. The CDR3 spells CASSQVASEQYF. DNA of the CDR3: TGTGCCAGCAGCCAAGTGGCATCCGAGCAGTACTTC.

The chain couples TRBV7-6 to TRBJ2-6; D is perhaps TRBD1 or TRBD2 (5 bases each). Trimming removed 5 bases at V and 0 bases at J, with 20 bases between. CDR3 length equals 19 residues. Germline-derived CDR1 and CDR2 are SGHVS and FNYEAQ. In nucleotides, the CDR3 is TGTGCCAGCAGCCAGATACGGGGCAGGATACACTCTGGGGCCAACGTCCTGACTTTC. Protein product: CASSQIRGRIHSGANVLTF.

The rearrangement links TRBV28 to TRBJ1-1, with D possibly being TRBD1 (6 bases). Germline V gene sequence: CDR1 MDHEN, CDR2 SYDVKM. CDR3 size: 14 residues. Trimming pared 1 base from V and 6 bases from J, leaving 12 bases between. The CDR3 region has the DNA TGTGCCAGCAGTTTATTAGGGGGAAGATCTGAAGCTTTCTTT. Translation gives CASSLLGGRSEAFF.

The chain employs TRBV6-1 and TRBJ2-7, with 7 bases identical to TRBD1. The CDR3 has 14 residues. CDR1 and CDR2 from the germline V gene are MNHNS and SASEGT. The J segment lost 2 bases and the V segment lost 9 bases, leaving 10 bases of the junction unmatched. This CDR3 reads CASGRDSTTYEQYF. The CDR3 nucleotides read TGTGCCAGTGGCCGGGACAGCACGACCTACGAGCAGTACTTC.

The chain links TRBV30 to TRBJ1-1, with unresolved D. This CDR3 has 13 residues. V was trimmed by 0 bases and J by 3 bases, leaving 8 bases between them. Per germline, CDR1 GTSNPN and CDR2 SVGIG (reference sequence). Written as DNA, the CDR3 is TGTGCCTGGAGTGTCATGAAGGACACTGAAGCTTTCTTT. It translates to CAWSVMKDTEAFF.

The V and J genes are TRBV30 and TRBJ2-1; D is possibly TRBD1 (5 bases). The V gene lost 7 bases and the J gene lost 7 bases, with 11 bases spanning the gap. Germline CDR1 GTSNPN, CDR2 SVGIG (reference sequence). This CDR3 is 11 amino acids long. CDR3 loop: CASGRANEQFF. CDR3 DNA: TGTGCCTCGGGCAGGGCGAATGAGCAGTTCTTC.

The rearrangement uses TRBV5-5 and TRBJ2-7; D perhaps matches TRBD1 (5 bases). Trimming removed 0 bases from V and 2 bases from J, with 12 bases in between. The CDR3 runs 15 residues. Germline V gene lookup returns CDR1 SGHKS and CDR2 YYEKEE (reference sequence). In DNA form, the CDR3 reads TGTGCCAGCAGCTTGGACCCAGGGTTCCCCTACGAGCAGTACTTC. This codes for CASSLDPGFPYEQYF.